These 15 T cell receptor beta chains originate from one sample sequenced in a study of T-cell reconstitution after alpha-beta-depleted transplantation in children. The TCRbeta library incorporated unique molecular identifiers. A single record per CDR3 protein comes from TCRdb applying MiXCR to the PCR reads. In the table there are 250,000 to 350,000 distinct CDR3 sequences, 9.5% to 10% of which are singletons. Sequencing used PBMCs from the stem cell graft donor, obtained from the stem cell graft. These receptors came from a human donor who donated a stem cell graft to a child with SCID.

The chain has TRBV12-3 or TRBV12-4 and TRBJ2-2, with a possible D match to TRBD1 (6 bases). The CDR3 has 14 residues. V lost 10 bases and J 3 bases, leaving 15 bases between the germline ends. CDR3 in DNA: TGTGCCATCCCCAACAGGGCCGACACCGGGGAGCTGTTTTTT. It yields the protein CAIPNRADTGELFF.

This clonotype was counted ten times or more. The rearrangement uses TRBV5-1 and TRBJ2-2; maybe TRBD1 (5 bases). The V and J ends lost 2 bases and 2 bases respectively, with 10 bases between them. The germline CDR1 and CDR2 sequences are SGHRS and YFSETQ. The CDR3 is 15 amino acids. The chain's CDR3 is CASSLLQGNTGELFF. The CDR3 DNA is TGCGCCAGCAGCTTACTCCAGGGTAACACCGGGGAGCTGTTTTTT.

This chain links TRBV10-3 with TRBJ1-1, with TRBD1 matching over 9 bases. The V and J ends lost 1 base and 1 base, in that order; junction bases with no gene match: 1. CDR3 length equals 15 residues. Germline V gives CDR1 ENHRY, CDR2 SYGVKD. Here the CDR3 DNA reads TGTGCCATCAGTGAGTGGGGACAGGGGAACACTGAAGCTTTCTTT. It specifies CAISEWGQGNTEAFF.

This clonotype has only a few counts. The rearrangement joins TRBV5-1 to TRBJ1-6; D is possibly TRBD1 (5 bases). V gave up 1 base and J gave up 10 bases, with 12 bases separating them. The CDR3 is made up of 14 amino acids. Germline V gene lookup returns CDR1 SGHRS and CDR2 YFSETQ. The CDR3 here is CASSLKTEVSPLHF. CDR3 DNA sequence: TGCGCCAGCAGCTTGAAGACAGAGGTATCACCCCTCCACTTT.

This clonotype occurred a few times. This sequence joins TRBV29-1 and TRBJ2-3; 9 nucleotides align to TRBD2. J lost 1 base, V lost 4 bases, and 3 bases had no gene match. Germline V lookup: CDR1 SQVTM, CDR2 ANQGSEA. This CDR3 region has 14 residues. As DNA, the CDR3 is TGCAGCGTTGCGGGCGGGGGGGGCACAGATACGCAGTATTTT. Its translation: CSVAGGGGTDTQYF.

This clonotype showed up just a few times. The chain uses TRBV20-1 and TRBJ1-1; 9 nucleotides align to TRBD1. This CDR3 is built from 14 residues. The J segment lost 0 bases and the V segment lost 3 bases, leaving 2 bases of the junction unmatched. Germline CDR1 and CDR2: DFQATT and SNEGSKA (reference sequence). The CDR3 DNA reads as TGCAGTGCTAGGACAGGGGGAGTGAACACTGAAGCTTTCTTT. Its protein product is CSARTGGVNTEAFF.

Concerning this clonotype itself: The junction shows a germline mismatch at one end, possibly a read error. The chain's CDR3 is CASTPGTVSTDTQYF. The DNA for the CDR3 is TGTGCCAGCACACCCGGGACGGTGAGCACAGATACGCAGTATTTT. The gene calls are TRBV18 and TRBJ2-3; D might be TRBD1 or TRBD2, each matching 5 bases. Germline CDR1 KGHSH, CDR2 LQKENI. The CDR3 totals 15 residues.

The genes are TRBV5-1 and TRBJ2-3; tentative D call: TRBD2 (7 bases). Trimming pared 0 bases from V and 3 bases from J, leaving 11 bases between. Germline V lookup: CDR1 SGHRS, CDR2 YFSETQ. The CDR3 sequence is 15 residues long. This CDR3 is CASSLEGGPTDTQYF. CDR3 bases: TGCGCCAGCAGCTTGGAGGGGGGGCCTACAGATACGCAGTATTTT.

The genes are TRBV2 and TRBJ2-2; 9 positions match TRBD2. Germline CDR1 and CDR2: SNHLY and FYNNEI. The CDR3 spans 15 residues. CDR3 sequence: CGARQRGAVTGELFF. CDR3 bases: TGTGGAGCGAGACAGCGGGGGGCCGTTACCGGGGAGCTGTTTTTT.

Concerning this clonotype: An end of the junction differs from the germline gene, which may be a read error. V usage is TRBV7-7 and J usage is TRBJ2-1, with D perhaps matching TRBD1 or TRBD2 (7 bases each). Germline V lookup: CDR1 SSHAT, CDR2 FNYEAQ (reference sequence). This CDR3 is built from 16 residues. The CDR3 spells CASSLGRGPRNNEQFF. CDR3 bases: TGTGCTAGCAGCTTAGGGAGGGGGCCACGGAACAATGAGCAGTTCTTC.

This clonotype was seen at least ten times. V is TRBV5-1 and J is TRBJ2-5, with TRBD1 as a possible D gene (6 bases). V shed 5 bases and J shed 2 bases, with 16 bases lying between them. Germline lookup yields CDR1 SGHRS and CDR2 YFSETQ. The CDR3 length is 15 residues. CDR3 DNA: TGCGCCAGCAGACCTGACCAGGGGACACAAGAGACCCAGTACTTC. Translating it yields CASRPDQGTQETQYF. The complete variable domain, with remaining parts taken from reference TRBV5-1 and TRBJ2-5, reads KAGVTQTPRYLIKTRGQQVTLSCSPISGHRSVSWYQQTPGQGLQFLFEYFSETQRNKGNFPGRFSGRQFSNSRSEMNVSTLELGDSALYLCASRPDQGTQETQYFGPGTRLLVL.

The rearrangement uses TRBV12-3 or TRBV12-4 and TRBJ2-1, with TRBD1 identical over 8 bases. CDR3 length: 20 residues. The V and J ends lost 4 bases and 0 bases, in that order; junction bases with no gene match: 17. The CDR3 DNA is TGTGCCAGCAGTTCCCCTCCTTCGAACAGGGGGTCGTCCTCCTACAATGAGCAGTTCTTC. Its protein is CASSSPPSNRGSSSYNEQFF.

This clonotype was recorded many times. The chain links TRBV19 to TRBJ2-7, with D possibly matching TRBD1 (7 bases). Germline V gene data show CDR1 as LNHDA and CDR2 as SQIVND (reference sequence). Trimming removed 0 bases at V and 2 bases at J, with 20 bases between. CDR3 length: 18 amino acids. This chain's CDR3 is CASSIDPRDSFLAYEQYF. CDR3 nucleotides: TGTGCCAGTAGTATAGATCCGCGGGACAGCTTTTTGGCCTACGAGCAGTACTTC.

This clonotype was observed a handful of times. The V and J genes are TRBV7-2 and TRBJ2-7; 7 nucleotides line up with TRBD1. V was pared by 5 bases and J by 3 bases, with 7 bases of the junction left unmatched. CDR3 length equals 14 residues. Germline assignment: CDR1 SGHTA and CDR2 FQGNSA. The CDR3 region has the DNA TGTGCCAGCAGCGTAATCCGGGACAGCTACGAGCAGTACTTC. Amino acid sequence: CASSVIRDSYEQYF.

V and J are TRBV10-3 and TRBJ2-1; 8 nucleotides align to TRBD1. V shed 2 bases and J 16 bases; nucleotides not matched to a gene: 10. The CDR3 runs to 13 residues. Germline values: CDR1 ENHRY, CDR2 SYGVKD. As DNA, the CDR3 is TGTGCCATCAGTGAGGGACAGGGCCCATTGCGATTCTTC. Protein: CAISEGQGPLRFF.